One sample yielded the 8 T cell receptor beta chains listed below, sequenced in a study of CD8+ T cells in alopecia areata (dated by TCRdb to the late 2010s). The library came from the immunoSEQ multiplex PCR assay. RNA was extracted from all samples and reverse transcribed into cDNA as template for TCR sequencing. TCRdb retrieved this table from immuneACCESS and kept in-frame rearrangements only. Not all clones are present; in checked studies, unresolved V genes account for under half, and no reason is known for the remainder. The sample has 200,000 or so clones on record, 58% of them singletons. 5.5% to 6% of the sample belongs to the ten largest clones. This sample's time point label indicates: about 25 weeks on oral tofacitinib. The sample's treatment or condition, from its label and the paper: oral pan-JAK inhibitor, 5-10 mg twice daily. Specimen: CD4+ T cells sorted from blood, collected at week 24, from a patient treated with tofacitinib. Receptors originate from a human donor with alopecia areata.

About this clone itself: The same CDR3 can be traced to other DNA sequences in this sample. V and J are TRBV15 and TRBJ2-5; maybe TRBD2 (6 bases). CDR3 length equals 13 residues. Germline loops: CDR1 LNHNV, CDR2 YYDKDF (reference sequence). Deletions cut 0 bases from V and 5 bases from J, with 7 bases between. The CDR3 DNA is TGTGCCACCAGCAGAGACAGCGGGGAGACCCAGTACTTC. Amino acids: CATSRDSGETQYF.

In nucleotides, the CDR3 is TGCGCCAGCAGCCACCAGGAATTCTATGAGCAGTTCTTC. Amino acid sequence: CASSHQEFYEQFF. The rearrangement links TRBV4-1 to TRBJ2-1; D remains unclear. Looked up from germline, CDR1 is MGHRA and CDR2 is YSYEKL. The germline V and J ends were trimmed by 3 bases and 8 bases, with 11 bases remaining between them. This CDR3 is 13 amino acids long.

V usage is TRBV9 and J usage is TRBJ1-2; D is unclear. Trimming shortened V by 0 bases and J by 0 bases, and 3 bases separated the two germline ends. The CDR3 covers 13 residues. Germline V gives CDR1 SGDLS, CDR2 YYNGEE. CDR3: CASSVVANYGYTF. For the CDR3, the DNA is TGTGCCAGCAGCGTAGTAGCTAACTATGGCTACACCTTC. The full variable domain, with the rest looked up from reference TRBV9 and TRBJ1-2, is DSGVTQTPKHLITATGQRVTLRCSPRSGDLSVYWYQQSLDQGLQFLIQYYNGEERAKGNILERFSAQQFPDLHSELNLSSLELGDSALYFCASSVVANYGYTFGSGTRLTVV.

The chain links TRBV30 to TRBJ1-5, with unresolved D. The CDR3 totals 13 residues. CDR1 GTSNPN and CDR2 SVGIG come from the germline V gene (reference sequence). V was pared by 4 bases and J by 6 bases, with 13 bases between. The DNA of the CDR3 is TGTGCCTGGATGGCAGCGGGCGGTCAGCCCCAGCATTTT. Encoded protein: CAWMAAGGQPQHF.

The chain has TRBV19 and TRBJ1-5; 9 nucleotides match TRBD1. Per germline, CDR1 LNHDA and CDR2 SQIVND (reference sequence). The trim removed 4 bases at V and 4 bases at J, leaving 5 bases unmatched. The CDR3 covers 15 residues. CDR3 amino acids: CASSRTTGGNQPQHF. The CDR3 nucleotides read TGTGCCAGTAGTAGAACGACAGGGGGGAATCAGCCCCAGCATTTT.

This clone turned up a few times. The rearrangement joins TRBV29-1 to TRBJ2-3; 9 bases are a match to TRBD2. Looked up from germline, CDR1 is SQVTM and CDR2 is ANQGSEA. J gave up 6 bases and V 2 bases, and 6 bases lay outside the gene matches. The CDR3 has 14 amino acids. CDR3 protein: CSVERSGGYDTQYF. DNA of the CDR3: TGCAGCGTTGAACGAAGCGGGGGGTACGATACGCAGTATTTT.

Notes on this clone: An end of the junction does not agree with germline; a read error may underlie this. For the CDR3, the DNA is TGTGCCAGCAACCATACCGCCTTC. Its protein is CASNHTAF. This chain uses TRBV6-7 with TRBJ2-7, with no clear D. TRBV6-7 is designated an ORF whose function remains uncertain. This CDR3 contains 8 residues.

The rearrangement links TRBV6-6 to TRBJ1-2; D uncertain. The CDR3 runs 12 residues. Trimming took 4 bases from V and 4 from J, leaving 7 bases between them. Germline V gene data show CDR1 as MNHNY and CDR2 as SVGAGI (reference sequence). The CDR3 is CASSLGSYGYTF. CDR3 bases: TGTGCCAGCAGTTTGGGGTCCTATGGCTACACCTTC.